Shown below are 12 T cell receptor beta chains from a single sample sequenced in a study of blood T cell repertoires in COVID-19. Assay used: immunoSEQ multiplex PCR; TCRdb lists only in-frame clones, some missing. The sample includes 50,000 to 75,000 clones, 70% to 80% seen only once; the top ten take 50% to 55%. Material for sequencing was peripheral blood. The receptor source for this set is a woman of 80 years or more with acute or convalescent COVID-19.

This clone was seen just once. V is TRBV11-2 and J is TRBJ2-1; 9 bases match TRBD2. Germline lookup yields CDR1 SGHAT and CDR2 FQNNGV. J was trimmed by 7 bases and V by 8 bases; bases with no gene match: 15. The CDR3 covers 16 residues. The DNA of the CDR3 is TGTGCCAGCGGCCCTAGGGGACTAGCAGGCTCAAATGAGCAGTTCTTC. Translating it yields CASGPRGLAGSNEQFF.

The chain joins TRBV28 to TRBJ1-1; 9 nucleotides line up with TRBD1. The CDR3 spans 12 residues. Germline loops: CDR1 MDHEN, CDR2 SYDVKM. J lost 1 base, V lost 10 bases, and 1 base had no gene match. CDR3 amino acids: CATDRGNTEAFF. CDR3 coding DNA: TGTGCCACGGACAGGGGGAACACTGAAGCTTTCTTT.

The J gene is TRBJ1-6, the V gene TRBV5-1, with 8 positions matching TRBD1. The V and J ends lost 4 bases and 5 bases, in that order; junction bases with no gene match: 5. The CDR3 covers 15 residues. CDR1 SGHRS and CDR2 YFSETQ come from the germline V gene. The CDR3, as DNA: TGCGCCAGCAGCCCCGGGACAGGCGATAATTCACCCCTCCACTTT. Its translation: CASSPGTGDNSPLHF.

The chain uses TRBV6-5 and TRBJ1-2, with D possibly TRBD1 on 6 matching bases. Trimming shortened V by 7 bases and J by 3 bases, and 12 bases separated the two germline ends. The CDR3 is 13 residues long. The V gene's germline CDR1 is MNHEY and CDR2 SVGAGI. The CDR3 sequence is CASILTGDYGYTF. DNA for the CDR3: TGTGCCAGCATCCTGACAGGCGACTATGGCTACACCTTC.

This clone was seen a handful of times. The J gene is TRBJ1-5, the V gene TRBV28, with D possibly TRBD1 on 5 matching bases. CDR3 length: 13 residues. The ends were cut back, 4 bases at V and 11 bases at J, with 15 bases in the middle. CDR1 is MDHEN and CDR2 is SYDVKM in the germline V gene. The CDR3 nucleotides are TGTGCCAGCAGTTCAGGGATTCTTCCAGCCCAGCATTTT. Translation: CASSSGILPAQHF.

Only a few counts were recorded for this clone. The chain has TRBV13 and TRBJ1-6; 9 bases fit TRBD1. CDR3 length equals 15 residues. Trimming removed 5 bases from V and 5 bases from J; junction bases left unmatched: 4. CDR1 and CDR2 (germline): PRHDT, FYEKMQ (reference sequence). CDR3 amino acids: CASSPGTGNNSPLHF. CDR3 in DNA: TGTGCCAGCAGCCCCGGGACAGGGAATAATTCACCCCTCCACTTT.

The chain is built from TRBV6-5 and TRBJ2-7, with D perhaps TRBD1 (6 bases). CDR3 length: 14 residues. Germline V gene data show CDR1 as MNHEY and CDR2 as SVGAGI. The germline V and J ends were trimmed by 5 bases and 0 bases, with 11 bases remaining between them. The CDR3 loop reads CASSRGQPSYEQYF. CDR3 nucleotide sequence: TGTGCCAGCAGTCGCGGACAGCCCTCCTACGAGCAGTACTTC.

V and J are TRBV2 and TRBJ1-2; TRBD1 aligns across 9 bases. The CDR3 sequence is 16 residues long. J lost 1 base, V lost 11 bases, and 14 bases had no gene match. Germline V gene sequence: CDR1 SNHLY, CDR2 FYNNEI. CDR3 in amino acids: CASAGTGFTYNYGYTF. CDR3 sequence (DNA): TGTGCCTCCGCCGGGACAGGGTTCACCTATAACTATGGCTACACCTTC.

This clone was seen only a few times. V is TRBV2 and J is TRBJ1-6, with TRBD1 identical over 7 bases. There are 15 residues in the CDR3. The V segment lost 2 bases and the J segment 6 bases; nucleotides outside the gene matches: 4. Germline CDR1 SNHLY, CDR2 FYNNEI. CDR3 DNA: TGTGCCAGCAGTGAACGGCCAGGGGGTAATTCACCCCTCCACTTT. It is translated as CASSERPGGNSPLHF.

The chain is built from TRBV2 and TRBJ1-4; D call uncertain. The V end was cut by 10 bases, the J end by 7 bases, with 13 bases between. Looked up from germline, CDR1 is SNHLY and CDR2 is FYNNEI. This CDR3 is 12 amino acids long. This CDR3 is CATTGSSEKLFF. The CDR3 DNA reads as TGTGCCACGACCGGGTCGAGTGAAAAACTGTTTTTT.

The chain couples TRBV29-1 to TRBJ2-1, with TRBD2 identical over 12 bases. The germline V gene encodes CDR1 SQVTM and CDR2 ANQGSEA. The CDR3 has 15 residues. V lost 5 bases to trimming and J lost 9 bases; unmatched junction nucleotides: 11. CDR3 protein: CSVIIPSGRALEQFF. The CDR3 DNA sequence: TGCAGCGTTATAATCCCTAGCGGGAGGGCCCTTGAGCAGTTCTTC.

This clone was seen a single time. The chain combines TRBV12-3 or TRBV12-4 with TRBJ2-5; TRBD2 matches 8 bases. The J segment lost 4 bases and the V segment lost 5 bases, leaving 3 bases of the junction unmatched. The CDR3 covers 13 residues. The CDR3 region is CASSPAGVETQYF. The CDR3 DNA is TGTGCCAGCAGTCCAGCGGGAGTAGAGACCCAGTACTTC.